Given below is one TCR beta chain in context. The antigen it recognizes is unknown. No base-level quality is on record; no much larger clone is a single base apart. Genomic DNA was isolated from the sorted cells so that the TCRbeta CDR3 region could be sequenced. TCRbeta CDR3 regions were sequenced using the immunoSEQ Assay. The clones in this table, taken by TCRdb from immuneACCESS, are in-frame only. Not every clone is retained; where verified, under half of the shortfall comes from an unresolved V gene, and the cause of the rest is unknown. The sample table holds fewer than 25,000 clones, of which about 88% were seen once. About 31% of the sample lies in the top ten. This sample was taken from a study of OX40 agonist ivuxolimab in advanced cancers. Study-level background: Ivuxolimab was a fully human IgG2 agonistic monoclonal antibody targeting the costimulatory receptor OX40 (CD134). Intravenous ivuxolimab was administered to patients every 2 weeks at six dose levels: 0.01, 0.1, 0.3, 1.5, 3 and 10 mg/kg. Among the 52 dose-escalation patients, around 20 had hepatocellular carcinoma, 15 or so melanoma, 9 renal cell carcinoma and 9 head and neck cancer. In the dose-escalation cohort, nearly 85% of patients were male, and the mean age was roughly 60 years with a range of roughly 20 to 80. Patients were allowed to have had prior anti-PD-1, anti-PD-L1 or anti-CTLA-4 therapy, and approximately 40% of the dose-escalation patients had previously received checkpoint inhibitors. Partial responses occurred in three dose-escalation patients, of whom one had hepatocellular carcinoma and two had cutaneous melanoma. The purpose of peripheral TCRbeta sequencing was to test whether ivuxolimab changed TCR sequence diversity and led to clonal T-cell expansion. The paper covers the monotherapy dose-escalation part of the phase I ivuxolimab trial, which included N of about 50 patients.

The trial excluded patients who had a history of autoimmune disease or who were on systemic immunosuppression. Peripheral blood for TCR sequencing was collected from all dose cohorts at baseline, on cycle 4 day 1, and on cycle 7 day 1. Samples came from an open-label, multicenter, first-in-human phase I dose-escalation trial of ivuxolimab. Adults with locally advanced or metastatic melanoma, renal cell carcinoma, hepatocellular carcinoma or head and neck squamous cell carcinoma were enrolled in the trial. Before TCR sequencing, CD4+ T cells and CD8+ T cells were sorted from peripheral blood as separate populations. What the study reported, not specific to this receptor: On average, CD8+ T cells showed more expanded clones than CD4+ T cells after ivuxolimab. The antigen specificity of the peripheral T cells that underwent clonal expansion was not determined. At doses from 0.1 to 3.0 mg/kg, clonal expansion was seen in both CD4+ and CD8+ blood T cells between baseline and week 6. In partial responders in the 0.1-3.0 mg/kg groups, normalized peripheral clonal expansion was found to be among the lowest, especially among CD8+ T cells. Low levels of normalized T-cell clonal expansion were also seen in some patients who did not respond.

The specimen was CD4+ or CD8+ T cells sorted from blood, collected in a trial of the OX40 agonist ivuxolimab. The sequence was collected from an adult with an advanced solid tumor such as melanoma, head and neck, liver or kidney cancer.

The CDR3 region has the sequence CASSQDGLAADTDTQYF. The nucleotide sequence is given as TGCGCCAGCAGCCAAGATGGACTAGCGGCTGACACAGATACGCAGTATTTT. The sequence joins TRBV4-1 to TRBJ2-3, and 10 junction bases match TRBD2. After removal of 0 bases from V and 2 bases from J, the junction retains 5 bases not matched to a gene. CDR1 and CDR2 are drawn from the germline V gene: MGHRA, YSYEKL. The CDR3 runs 17 amino acids, cysteine and phenylalanine included. Of all the DNA, just the CDR3 is kept, 51 bases in frame from base 1.